The rows below give T cell receptor beta chains drawn from one sample of a study of T cells after yellow fever vaccination. MiXCR, run by TCRdb on the 5' RACE reads, gives a single entry per CDR3 protein. Of 200,000 to 300,000 distinct CDR3 sequences listed, 10% to 15% are singletons. The input for sequencing was CD4+ T cells sorted from PBMCs, taken 45 days after the yellow fever booster vaccination. Source of these receptors: a man between 25 and 39 years old who received the YFV17D yellow fever vaccine. The conserved cysteine and the conserved F or W are not part of the CDR3 here. The order of the fields is D gene, J gene, V gene, CDR3 protein. D genes are given only for firm matches.

D: TRBD2; J: TRBJ2-3; V: TRBV28; CDR3: ASRLASTDTQY
D: TRBD2; J: TRBJ2-3; V: TRBV5-5; CDR3: ASSGGSYNTDTQY
D: TRBD2; J: TRBJ2-7; V: TRBV6-2/TRBV6-3; CDR3: ASSPAIGLAGGFEQY
D: .; J: TRBJ1-1; V: TRBV20-1; CDR3: SATRQEGTEAF
D: .; J: TRBJ1-1; V: TRBV4-3; CDR3: ASSQNGVNTEAF
D: .; J: TRBJ2-7; V: TRBV20-1; CDR3: SARDTGRSYEQY
D: .; J: TRBJ1-1; V: TRBV5-1; CDR3: ASRGETEAF
D: TRBD1; J: TRBJ2-5; V: TRBV6-5; CDR3: ASSYSRTGKLQETQY
D: .; J: TRBJ2-3; V: TRBV5-1; CDR3: ASSLERLSTDTQY
D: .; J: TRBJ2-3; V: TRBV7-9; CDR3: ASSSRADGGGATDTQY
D: .; J: TRBJ2-2; V: TRBV9; CDR3: ASSGPPVGGAVSGELF
D: .; J: TRBJ2-1; V: TRBV3-1; CDR3: ASSHRPTHNNEQF
D: .; J: TRBJ2-4; V: TRBV20-1; CDR3: SASHQNLAKNIQY
D: TRBD2; J: TRBJ2-7; V: TRBV6-2/TRBV6-3; CDR3: ASRGLAGAFYEQY
D: .; J: TRBJ2-1; V: TRBV10-3; CDR3: AISLTDSQINEQF
D: .; J: TRBJ1-1; V: TRBV7-2; CDR3: ASSLALGTNTEAF
D: TRBD2; J: TRBJ2-1; V: TRBV24-1; CDR3: ATPRLAGDVNNEQF
D: .; J: TRBJ2-3; V: TRBV20-1; CDR3: SARGLLGVLVDTQY
D: .; J: TRBJ2-1; V: TRBV18; CDR3: ASSPNYGSYNEQF